The 3 T cell receptor beta chains reported below all come from one sample, sequenced in a study of response to subunit inactivated influenza vaccine. TCRdb reprocessed the RT-PCR reads via MiXCR and lists one record per CDR3 protein. Of roughly 570,000 distinct CDR3 sequences in the sample, over 10% were seen once. The sample consisted of PBMCs from blood, taken 45 days after vaccination. The receptors stem from a man aged 45 to 65 who received an inactivated influenza vaccine.

In its sample, this clonotype was seen many times. The CDR3 reads CAISENWTGGVGYTF. Written as DNA, the CDR3 is TGTGCCATCAGTGAGAACTGGACAGGGGGCGTCGGCTACACCTTC. The chain links TRBV10-3 to TRBJ1-2; 11 bases fit TRBD1. V trimming: 2 bases; J trimming: 8 bases; junction bases outside the gene matches: 7. Germline V lookup: CDR1 ENHRY, CDR2 SYGVKD. The CDR3 runs 15 residues.

This clonotype was picked up a small number of times. The chain has TRBV20-1 and TRBJ1-2; D is unclear. The CDR3 has 12 amino acids. Germline-derived CDR1 and CDR2 are DFQATT and SNEGSKA (reference sequence). The V gene lost 8 bases and the J gene lost 4 bases, with 14 bases spanning the gap. CDR3 DNA sequence: TGCAGTAAGGGATTGGACGGCTATGGCTACACCTTC. It translates to CSKGLDGYGYTF.

This clonotype was counted a few times. The chain joins TRBV20-1 to TRBJ1-5, with D perhaps TRBD1 (5 bases). From germline, CDR1 is DFQATT and CDR2 SNEGSKA (reference sequence). Trimming pared 2 bases from V and 0 bases from J, leaving 11 bases between. The length of the CDR3 is 15 residues. The CDR3 loop reads CSARPGAVSNQPQHF. In DNA form, the CDR3 reads TGCAGTGCTAGACCCGGGGCAGTTAGCAATCAGCCCCAGCATTTT.